The text below deals with one T cell receptor beta chain. This record comes from a study of blood T cell repertoires in COVID-19. About the study: Samples taken during acute and convalescent COVID-19 were collected in the United States, Italy and Spain. In each case, the material was cDNA or gDNA derived from T cells, B-cell-depleted T cells, or PBMCs.

V was cut by 1 base and J by 7 bases, with 14 bases left in between. Germline V gene lookup returns CDR1 SQVTM and CDR2 ANQGSEA. The CDR3 is made up of 13 amino acids. In the original processing: Nucleated cell counts were estimated from reference gene primer amplification. Measured with immunoSEQ multiplex PCR; TCRdb has only the in-frame clones, and not every one. That table supplies the V and J calls and clone size; D and trimming were determined from the DNA. The table lists 150,000 to 200,000 clones, 81% of them singletons, with around 9.9% in the top ten. Material: peripheral blood. This chain links TRBV29-1 with TRBJ2-7; weak D call: TRBD2 (5 bases). This TCR derives from a human donor in a cohort sampled during active COVID-19. CDR3 nucleotide sequence: TGCAGCGTTGAAGTTAGGGTATCGGGAGAGCAGTACTTC. Its protein product is CSVEVRVSGEQYF.